What follows are 13 T cell receptor beta chains derived from one specimen sequenced in a study of blood T cell repertoires in COVID-19 (dated by TCRdb to about 2020). The receptor library was made with the immunoSEQ multiplex PCR assay. TCRdb retrieved this table from immuneACCESS and kept in-frame rearrangements only. Not all clones are present; in checked studies, unresolved V genes account for under half, and no reason is known for the remainder. Across this sample there are roughly 410,000 clones, with about nine tenths seen only once. Approximately 1.5% of the sample lies in the top ten. Specimen: peripheral blood. These receptors were obtained from a woman between 35 and 50 years old with COVID-19, enrolled during active disease.

This clone was found once. The chain joins TRBV2 to TRBJ1-6; 10 bases are shared with TRBD1. CDR3 length equals 15 residues. The J segment lost 9 bases and the V segment lost 6 bases, leaving 8 bases of the junction unmatched. CDR1 SNHLY and CDR2 FYNNEI come from the germline V gene. The CDR3 nucleotides read TGTGCCAGCAGACCAGACAGGGGGCGTAGTTCACCCCTCCACTTT. It encodes CASRPDRGRSSPLHF.

The chain employs TRBV18 and TRBJ1-1; the D is unclear. CDR3 size: 19 residues. The V end was cut by 2 bases, the J end by 0 bases, with 22 bases between. The germline V gene encodes CDR1 KGHSH and CDR2 LQKENI. The CDR3 bases are TGTGCCAGCTCACCAAAAGCTTTGGGCGTAGGAATTCTGAACACTGAAGCTTTCTTT. Its translation is CASSPKALGVGILNTEAFF. Looking up the rest from reference TRBV18 and TRBJ1-1 gives the full variable domain: NAGVMQNPRHLVRRRGQEARLRCSPMKGHSHVYWYRQLPEEGLKFMVYLQKENIIDESGMPKERFSAEFPKEGPSILRIQQVVRGDSAAYFCASSPKALGVGILNTEAFFGQGTRLTVV.

This clone showed up just once. This chain joins TRBV29-1 and TRBJ2-6; the D gene is possibly TRBD2 (5 bases). V was shortened by 4 bases and J by 15 bases, with 16 bases between the two germline ends. CDR1 and CDR2 (germline): SQVTM, ANQGSEA. The CDR3 contains 12 residues. The CDR3 nucleotides are TGCAGCGTTGTTAACGGGGTTAAGGGCCTGACTTTC. It codes for CSVVNGVKGLTF.

This chain joins TRBV7-2 and TRBJ1-4, with 7 bases fitting TRBD1. Trimming at V came to 2 bases and at J to 8 bases, leaving 11 bases not matched to a gene. The CDR3 is 16 amino acids. The germline CDR1 and CDR2 sequences are SGHTA and FQGNSA. DNA for the CDR3: TGTGCCAGCAGCTTATCAGGACAGGCCGTGGGGGAAAAACTGTTTTTT. The encoded protein is CASSLSGQAVGEKLFF. The full variable domain, with the rest looked up from reference TRBV7-2 and TRBJ1-4, is GAGVSQSPSNKVTEKGKDVELRCDPISGHTALYWYRQSLGQGLEFLIYFQGNSAPDKSGLPSDRFSAERTGGSVSTLTIQRTQQEDSAVYLCASSLSGQAVGEKLFFGSGTQLSVL.

This clone appeared once. The chain carries TRBV15 and TRBJ2-3; D ambiguous. Per germline, CDR1 LNHNV and CDR2 YYDKDF (reference sequence). This CDR3 region has 14 residues. V was clipped by 0 bases and J by 0 bases, with 4 bases between them. The CDR3 loop is CATSRDLSTDTQYF. CDR3 nucleotide sequence: TGTGCCACCAGCAGAGATCTAAGCACAGATACGCAGTATTTT.

This sequence joins TRBV28 and TRBJ1-5, with D maybe TRBD1 (5 bases). Germline values: CDR1 MDHEN, CDR2 SYDVKM. The CDR3 is made up of 16 amino acids. The germline V and J ends were trimmed by 1 base and 2 bases, with 12 bases remaining between them. The CDR3 DNA reads TGTGCCAGCAGTTTATTGGAGGGGCTAGGCAATCAGCCCCAGCATTTT. Protein product: CASSLLEGLGNQPQHF.

The table lists this clone with a count of one. The chain has TRBV28 and TRBJ1-5; D may be TRBD1 (6 bases). CDR1 and CDR2 (germline): MDHEN, SYDVKM. V dropped 2 bases and J dropped 7 bases, with 21 bases sitting between them. This CDR3 contains 17 residues. The CDR3 spells CASSLRIGWGRGQPQHF. The CDR3 DNA is TGTGCCAGCAGTTTAAGGATTGGTTGGGGGCGGGGGCAGCCCCAGCATTTT.

V and J are TRBV6-5 and TRBJ2-7; 7 bases map to TRBD1. The germline V gene has CDR1 MNHEY and CDR2 SVGAGI. With 6 bases clipped from V and 11 bases from J, the junction kept 13 bases outside the gene matches. CDR3 length: 13 amino acids. CDR3 sequence: CASRPMTGWKKYF. CDR3 in DNA: TGTGCCAGCAGACCTATGACAGGGTGGAAGAAGTACTTC.

The chain links TRBV3-1 (or the pseudogene TRBV3-2) to TRBJ1-5; 8 bases are shared with TRBD1. With V trimmed by 4 bases and J by 4 bases, 12 bases remained unmatched. CDR3 length: 17 residues. The germline gives CDR1 LGHDT, CDR2 YNNKEL (reference sequence). The CDR3 DNA follows: TGTGCCAGCAGCCGCCGGCGGAAAACAGGGGGGAATCAGCCCCAGCATTTT. The encoded protein is CASSRRRKTGGNQPQHF.

The chain employs TRBV4-3 and TRBJ2-7, with a tentative D call TRBD1 (5 bases). This CDR3 region has 14 residues. V dropped 3 bases and J dropped 2 bases, with 11 bases sitting between them. Germline V gives CDR1 LGHNA, CDR2 YSLEER. The DNA of the CDR3 is TGCGCCAGCAGCCAGAGAACAGGTACCTACGAGCAGTACTTC. The encoded protein is CASSQRTGTYEQYF.

The chain has TRBV18 and TRBJ2-7; tentative D call: TRBD1 (7 bases). Germline CDR1 and CDR2: KGHSH and LQKENI. V gave up 3 bases and J gave up 5 bases, with 14 bases separating them. CDR3 length equals 14 residues. CDR3 coding DNA: TGTGCCAGCTCACCGCAGGGGGGCGAAAACGAGCAGTACTTC. Protein sequence: CASSPQGGENEQYF.

This clone was seen just once. This chain links TRBV7-8 with TRBJ2-7; D is unresolved. Trimming left V 2 bases short and J 5 bases short, with 7 bases between. This CDR3 has 12 amino acids. The germline V gene has CDR1 SGHVS and CDR2 FQNEAQ. The CDR3 bases are TGTGCCAGCAGCTTATACGGTAACGAGCAGTACTTC. Its protein is CASSLYGNEQYF.

The CDR3 here is CASSFPGQGTDEQYF. The CDR3 region has the DNA TGTGCCAGCAGTTTTCCGGGACAGGGAACGGACGAGCAGTACTTC. J is TRBJ2-7 and V is TRBV11-1; 9 bases are a match to TRBD1. This CDR3 has 15 residues. After removal of 6 bases from V and 5 bases from J, the junction contained 11 bases not matched to a gene. Per germline, CDR1 SGHAT and CDR2 FQDESV (reference sequence).